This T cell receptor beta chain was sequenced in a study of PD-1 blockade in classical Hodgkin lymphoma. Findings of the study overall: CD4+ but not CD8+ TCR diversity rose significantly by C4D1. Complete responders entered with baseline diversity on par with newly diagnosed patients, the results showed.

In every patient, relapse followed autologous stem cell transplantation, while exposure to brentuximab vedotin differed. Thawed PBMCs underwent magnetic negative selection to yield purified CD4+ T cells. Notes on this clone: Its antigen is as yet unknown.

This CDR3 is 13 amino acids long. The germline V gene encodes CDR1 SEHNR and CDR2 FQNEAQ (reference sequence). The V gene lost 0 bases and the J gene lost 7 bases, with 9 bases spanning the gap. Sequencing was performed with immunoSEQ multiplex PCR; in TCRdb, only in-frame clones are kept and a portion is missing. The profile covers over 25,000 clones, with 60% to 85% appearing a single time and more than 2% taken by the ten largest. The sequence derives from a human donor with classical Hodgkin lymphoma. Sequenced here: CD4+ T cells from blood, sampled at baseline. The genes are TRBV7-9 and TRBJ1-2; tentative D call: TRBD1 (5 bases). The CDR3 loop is CASSLAQAGGYTF. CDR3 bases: TGTGCCAGCAGCTTAGCACAGGCTGGTGGCTACACCTTC.